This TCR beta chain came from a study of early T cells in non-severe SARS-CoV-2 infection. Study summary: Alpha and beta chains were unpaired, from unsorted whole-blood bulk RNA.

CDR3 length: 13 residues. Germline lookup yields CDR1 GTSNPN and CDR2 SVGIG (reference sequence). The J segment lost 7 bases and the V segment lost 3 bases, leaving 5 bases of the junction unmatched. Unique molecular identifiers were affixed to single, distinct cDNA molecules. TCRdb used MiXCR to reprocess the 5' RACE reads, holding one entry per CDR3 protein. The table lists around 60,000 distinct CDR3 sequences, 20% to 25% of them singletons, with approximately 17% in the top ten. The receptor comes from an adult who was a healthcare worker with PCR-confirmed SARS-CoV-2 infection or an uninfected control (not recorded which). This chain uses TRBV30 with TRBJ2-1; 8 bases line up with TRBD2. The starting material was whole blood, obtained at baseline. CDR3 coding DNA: TGTGCCTGGAGCCGGGGGGGCTGGAATGAGCAGTTCTTC. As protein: CAWSRGGWNEQFF.